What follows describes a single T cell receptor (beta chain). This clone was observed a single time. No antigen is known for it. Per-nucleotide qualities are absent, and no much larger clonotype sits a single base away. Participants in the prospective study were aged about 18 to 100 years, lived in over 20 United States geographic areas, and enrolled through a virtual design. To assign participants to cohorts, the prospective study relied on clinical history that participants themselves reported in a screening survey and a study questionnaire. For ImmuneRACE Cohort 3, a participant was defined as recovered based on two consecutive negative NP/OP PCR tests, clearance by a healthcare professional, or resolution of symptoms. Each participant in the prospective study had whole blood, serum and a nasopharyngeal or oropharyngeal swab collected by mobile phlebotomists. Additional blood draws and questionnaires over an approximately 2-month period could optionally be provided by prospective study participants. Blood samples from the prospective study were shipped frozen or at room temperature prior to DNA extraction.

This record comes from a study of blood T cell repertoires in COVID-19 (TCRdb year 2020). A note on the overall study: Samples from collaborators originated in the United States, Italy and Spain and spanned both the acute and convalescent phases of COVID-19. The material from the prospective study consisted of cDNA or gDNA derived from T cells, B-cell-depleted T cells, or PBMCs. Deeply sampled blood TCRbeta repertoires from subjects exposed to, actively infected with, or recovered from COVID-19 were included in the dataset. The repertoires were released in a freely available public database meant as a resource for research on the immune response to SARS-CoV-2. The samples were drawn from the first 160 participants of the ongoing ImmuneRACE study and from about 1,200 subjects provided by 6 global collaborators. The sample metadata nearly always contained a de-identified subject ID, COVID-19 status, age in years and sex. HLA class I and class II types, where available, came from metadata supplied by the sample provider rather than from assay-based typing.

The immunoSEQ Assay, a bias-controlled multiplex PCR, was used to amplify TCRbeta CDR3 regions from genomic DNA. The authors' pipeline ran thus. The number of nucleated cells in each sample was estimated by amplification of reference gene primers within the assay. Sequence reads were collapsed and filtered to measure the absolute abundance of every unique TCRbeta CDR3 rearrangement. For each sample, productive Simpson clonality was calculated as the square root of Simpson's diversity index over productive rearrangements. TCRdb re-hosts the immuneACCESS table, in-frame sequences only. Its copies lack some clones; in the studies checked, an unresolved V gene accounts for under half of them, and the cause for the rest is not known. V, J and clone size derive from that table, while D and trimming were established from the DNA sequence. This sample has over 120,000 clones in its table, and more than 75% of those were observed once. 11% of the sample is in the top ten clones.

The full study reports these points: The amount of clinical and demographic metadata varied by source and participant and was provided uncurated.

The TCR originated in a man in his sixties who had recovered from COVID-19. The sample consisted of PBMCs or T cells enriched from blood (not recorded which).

The CDR3: CASSQLDRAAEAFF. The DNA reads TGTGCCAGCAGCCAGTTGGACAGGGCCGCTGAAGCTTTCTTT. The receptor chain draws on TRBV3-1 (or the pseudogene TRBV3-2) and TRBJ1-1; the central 8 bases match TRBD1. The CDR3 measures 14 amino acids from cysteine to phenylalanine. Only CDR3 DNA remains: 42 bases, in frame from the first base. Unmatched junction bases come to 6, with V trimmed by 3 bases and J by 6 bases. The germline V gene (reference sequence) provides CDR1 LGHDT and CDR2 YNNKEL.